The clone carrying this TCR beta chain was observed a handful of times. Sequenced by immunoSEQ multiplex PCR; TCRdb stores in-frame clones only, minus some. The sample has approximately 17,000 clones, less than 80% seen once. This CDR3 region has 13 residues. The V and J ends lost 6 bases and 2 bases respectively, with 8 bases between them. CDR1 and CDR2 (germline): LNHDA, SQIVND (reference sequence). The sample is drawn from a study of neoadjuvant anti-PD-1 for oral cavity cancer. Study-level information: Patients without progression received a fourth nivolumab dose around day 43, then surgical resection on days 50-56.

The sequence came from a person between 40 and 85 years old with oral cavity squamous cell carcinoma. The rearrangement links TRBV19 to TRBJ1-5, with D tentatively TRBD1 (6 bases). The sample was PBMCs, taken before nivolumab (anti-PD-1) treatment. CDR3 residues: CASRAGGNQPQHF. DNA of the CDR3: TGTGCCAGTAGGGCAGGGGGCAATCAGCCCCAGCATTTT. The full variable domain, its missing parts supplied by reference TRBV19 and TRBJ1-5, is DGGITQSPKYLFRKEGQNVTLSCEQNLNHDAMYWYRQDPGQGLRLIYYSQIVNDFQKGDIAEGYSVSREKKESFPLTVTSAQKNPTAFYLCASRAGGNQPQHFGDGTRLSIL.